The 15 T cell receptor beta chains below all came from one sample that was sequenced in a study of post-analysis software for immune sequencing data. Overall study results and limits: Patients carried four or five TRBV segments more frequently than controls did, and TRBV5-6, TRBV5-1 and TRBV20-1 were among them.

For these TCRs, the target antigens are not known. Prepared libraries of TCR beta cDNA carried unique molecular identifiers. TCRdb reanalysed the PCR reads using MiXCR and keeps one entry per CDR3 protein. The sample records 650,000 to 850,000 distinct CDR3 sequences, 40% to 55% being singletons. The sequenced material came from blood. All receptors come from a girl between 5 and 17 years old with multiple sclerosis.

The CDR3 DNA reads TGTGCCTGGAGTAAGGGACTAGGCAATGAGCAGTTCTTC. Its translation: CAWSKGLGNEQFF. The chain joins TRBV30 to TRBJ2-1, with 8 bases fitting TRBD2. With V trimmed by 2 bases and J by 6 bases, 3 bases remained unmatched. Germline V gene sequence: CDR1 GTSNPN, CDR2 SVGIG (reference sequence). The CDR3 runs to 13 residues.

Here the CDR3 reads CASSLSPYGGKQFF. As DNA, the CDR3 is TGTGCCAGCAGCTTGAGTCCGTACGGGGGTAAGCAGTTCTTC. This rearrangement joins TRBV7-2 to TRBJ2-1, with D tentatively TRBD2 (6 bases). V lost 3 bases and J 11 bases, leaving 17 bases between the germline ends. The CDR3 contains 14 residues. CDR1 is SGHTA and CDR2 is FQGNSA in the germline V gene.

This chain connects TRBV12-3 or TRBV12-4 to TRBJ2-1; 8 positions agree with TRBD2. Trimming took 3 bases from V and 7 from J; bases not matched to a gene: 5. The CDR3 totals 14 residues. The CDR3 sequence is CASSFGGLVNEQFF. The CDR3 nucleotides read TGTGCCAGCAGTTTCGGGGGACTAGTTAATGAGCAGTTCTTC.

V is TRBV15 and J is TRBJ1-1; the D gene is possibly TRBD1 (5 bases). The V end lost 1 base, the J end lost 5 bases, and 11 bases lay between the germline ends. The CDR3 totals 14 residues. The germline V gene has CDR1 LNHNV and CDR2 YYDKDF (reference sequence). CDR3 loop: CATSRGQQVTEAFF. The CDR3 DNA reads TGTGCCACCAGCAGAGGCCAACAGGTAACTGAAGCTTTCTTT.

A few counts support this clonotype. The chain's CDR3 is CASSRRDRGADTQYF. The CDR3 nucleotides read TGTGCCAGCAGTCGCCGGGACAGGGGTGCAGATACGCAGTATTTT. J is TRBJ2-3 and V is TRBV12-3 or TRBV12-4, with 10 bases identical to TRBD1. CDR3 length: 15 residues. V shed 5 bases, J shed 4 bases, and the junction held 6 bases outside the gene matches.

This clonotype turned up a few times. This rearrangement joins TRBV24-1 to TRBJ1-4, with a tentative D call TRBD1 (6 bases). The CDR3 consists of 15 residues. CDR1 and CDR2 (germline): KGHDR, SFDVKD. V lost 4 bases to trimming and J lost 8 bases, with 16 bases between them. The DNA of the CDR3 is TGTGCCACCAGTGACTCGGCAGGGGCAGGAGAAAAACTGTTTTTT. Protein sequence: CATSDSAGAGEKLFF.

A few counts support this clonotype. This chain connects TRBV11-2 to TRBJ1-2; no clear D gene. The CDR3 is made up of 14 amino acids. The germline V and J ends were trimmed by 2 bases and 6 bases, with 13 bases remaining between them. Germline values: CDR1 SGHAT, CDR2 FQNNGV. The CDR3 spells CASSLRDSPHGYTF. The CDR3 nucleotides are TGTGCCAGCAGCTTACGAGATTCACCCCATGGCTACACCTTC. The full variable domain, its missing parts supplied by reference TRBV11-2 and TRBJ1-2, is EAGVAQSPRYKIIEKRQSVAFWCNPISGHATLYWYQQILGQGPKLLIQFQNNGVVDDSQLPKDRFSAERLKGVDSTLKIQPAKLEDSAVYLCASSLRDSPHGYTFGSGTRLTVV.

CDR3 nucleotide sequence: TGCAGTGCAGCTCCGGGACGGGGGAACACTGAAGCTTTCTTT. It is translated as CSAAPGRGNTEAFF. The chain uses TRBV20-1 and TRBJ1-1; TRBD1 is a possible D gene (5 bases). The CDR3 has 14 amino acids. From germline, CDR1 is DFQATT and CDR2 SNEGSKA (reference sequence). V was cut by 6 bases and J by 1 base, with 15 bases left in between.

This chain's CDR3 is CSAEREGRGDTQYF. The CDR3 coding sequence is TGCAGTGCAGAGCGGGAGGGCCGGGGAGATACGCAGTATTTT. The J gene is TRBJ2-3, the V gene TRBV20-1; 10 bases are a match to TRBD2. Germline values: CDR1 DFQATT, CDR2 SNEGSKA (reference sequence). This CDR3 has 14 amino acids. With V trimmed by 6 bases and J by 5 bases, 8 bases remained unmatched.

The table lists this clonotype with a few counts. The chain employs TRBV3-1 and TRBJ2-3; TRBD2 aligns across 10 bases. J was trimmed by 4 bases and V by 2 bases; bases with no gene match: 9. The germline V gene has CDR1 LGHDT and CDR2 YNNKEL (reference sequence). CDR3 length: 17 residues. The CDR3 here is CASSQLRLAGVPDTQYF. The CDR3 coding sequence is TGTGCCAGCAGCCAACTTCGGCTAGCGGGAGTCCCAGATACGCAGTATTTT.

The chain employs TRBV7-2 and TRBJ2-7, with TRBD2 matching 8 bases. Germline values: CDR1 SGHTA, CDR2 FQGNSA. The CDR3 is 13 residues long. The V and J ends lost 7 bases and 4 bases, in that order; junction bases with no gene match: 6. CDR3: CASTQAGAYEQYF. CDR3 DNA sequence: TGTGCCAGCACCCAAGCGGGAGCTTACGAGCAGTACTTC.

CDR3 nucleotide sequence: TGTGCCAGCAGCTTCGGAAGTGCCCGGACTCGCTATGGCTACACCTTC. Its translation is CASSFGSARTRYGYTF. The V and J genes are TRBV7-9 and TRBJ1-2; D ambiguous. V lost 3 bases, J lost 4 bases, and 18 bases lay in between. From germline, CDR1 is SEHNR and CDR2 FQNEAQ (reference sequence). The length of the CDR3 is 16 residues.

The sample holds one count of this clonotype. V is TRBV5-1 and J is TRBJ2-5; 9 nucleotides match TRBD1. TRBJ2-7 matches the DNA end more closely, so the J call is doubtful. Germline V lookup: CDR1 SGHRS, CDR2 YFSETQ. The CDR3 length is 18 residues. CDR3 coding DNA: TGCGCCAGCAGCTTGGCGGGACAGGGCCCCTCGTTACCCTACGAGCAGTACTTC. Its protein is CASSLAGQGPSLPYEQYF.

The V and J genes are TRBV29-1 and TRBJ1-4, with TRBD1 matching over 7 bases. The trim removed 6 bases at V and 5 bases at J, leaving 6 bases unmatched. The CDR3 sequence is 13 residues long. The germline CDR1 and CDR2 sequences are SQVTM and ANQGSEA. In DNA, the CDR3 is TGCAGCGTAGGGACAGACCCAAATGAAAAACTGTTTTTT. Translated: CSVGTDPNEKLFF.

The J gene is TRBJ2-4, the V gene TRBV5-1; 11 positions match TRBD2. The J call is in doubt because the DNA end fits TRBJ2-7 better. The CDR3 consists of 15 residues. Germline V CDR1 and CDR2: SGHRS, YFSETQ. CDR3 in DNA: TGCGCCAGCAGCCTAAGTCTAGCGGGAGGTAGCGAGCAGTACTTC. Encoded protein: CASSLSLAGGSEQYF.